The rows below give T cell receptor beta chains drawn from one sample of a study of blood T cell repertoires in COVID-19. The protocol was immunoSEQ multiplex PCR, while the TCRdb copy is restricted to in-frame clones and leaves out a portion. The sample comprises about 170,000 clones, over 70% of which are singletons, and 2.5% to 3% rests with the top ten. Material for sequencing was peripheral blood. These receptors were obtained from a woman aged 60 to 75 with acute or convalescent COVID-19. Each CDR3 is given with its conserved first and last residue. A D gene is named only where the DNA matches it firmly. The size of a clone is reported for some rows only, either as once, few or many, or as a class for expanded clones.

V gene	clone size	D gene	J gene	CDR3 DNA	CDR3 protein
TRBV4-2	-	-	TRBJ1-2	TGTGCCAGCAGCCAAGCCCAGGGAGGGGGCTACACCTTC	CASSQAQGGGYTF
TRBV19	-	TRBD1	TRBJ1-1	TGTGCCAGTAGTGCGCAGGGGGCTTGGACTGAAGCTTTCTTT	CASSAQGAWTEAFF
TRBV11-2	-	TRBD1	TRBJ1-6	TGTGCCAGCAGCTTCAGGGGGGACAGCTATAATTCACCCCTCCACTTT	CASSFRGDSYNSPLHF
TRBV2	-	TRBD1	TRBJ1-2	TGTGCCAGCAGATCGACAGGGGGCGCTTATGGCTACACCTTC	CASRSTGGAYGYTF
TRBV4-3	-	TRBD2	TRBJ2-7	TGCGCCAGCAGCCAAGATCACCAGGCCCGGGGGGCCTACGAGCAGTACTTC	CASSQDHQARGAYEQYF
TRBV7-2	-	-	TRBJ2-4	TGTGCCAGCAGCAAAGGTACAACAGGGATCGGAGCCAAAAACATTCAGTACTTC	CASSKGTTGIGAKNIQYF
TRBV27	-	TRBD1	TRBJ1-1	TGTGCCATACGAGACAGGGGACTTGAAGCTTTCTTT	CAIRDRGLEAFF
TRBV7-2	-	TRBD1	TRBJ1-5	TGTGCCAGCAGCTTAGGCGGACAGGGGAATCAGCCCCAGCATTTT	CASSLGGQGNQPQHF
TRBV4-2	-	TRBD1	TRBJ1-5	TGTGCCAGCAGCCGGGACAGGGCTTGGGGTAGCAATCAGCCCCAGCATTTT	CASSRDRAWGSNQPQHF
TRBV18	once	-	TRBJ2-3	TGTGCCAGCTCACCCGTAAGGAGTAGCACAGATACGCAGTATTTT	CASSPVRSSTDTQYF
TRBV28	once	TRBD1	TRBJ1-5	TGTGCCAGCAGTTTACAGACAGGGGCCCTGCCCCAGCATTTT	CASSLQTGALPQHF
TRBV5-1	-	-	TRBJ1-6	TGCGCCAGCAGCCTGGACCTCCAGGGGTTTAATTCACCCCTCCACTTT	CASSLDLQGFNSPLHF
TRBV7-8	-	TRBD1	TRBJ2-7	TGTGCCAGCAGCTTCGGCAGGGGGCGGAGGGAGCAGTACTTC	CASSFGRGRREQYF
TRBV4-1	-	-	TRBJ2-3	TGCGCCAGCAGCCAAGGGGGGCTCACAGATACGCAGTATTTT	CASSQGGLTDTQYF
TRBV5-1	once	TRBD1	TRBJ1-6	TGCGCCAGCAGCCCTGGGACAGGGGGTGGTTCACCCCTCCACTTT	CASSPGTGGGSPLHF
TRBV7-2	-	-	TRBJ2-1	TGTGCCAGCAGCTCAACCCATAGGGGAAATGAGCAGTTCTTC	CASSSTHRGNEQFF
TRBV4-2	-	-	TRBJ1-2	TGTGCCAGCAGCCAAGTTGCGGGTCGGGGCTACACCTTC	CASSQVAGRGYTF
TRBV25-1	-	-	TRBJ1-2	TGTGCCAGCAGCCCAGGAGGGTTCTATGGCTACACCTTC	CASSPGGFYGYTF
TRBV6-6	-	TRBD1	TRBJ2-7	TGTGCCAGCTCTGTCAGGGGGCGTTCGTTCGAGCAGTACTTC	CASSVRGRSFEQYF
TRBV15	-	TRBD1	TRBJ1-2	TGTGCCACCAGCAGAGACCCCTGGGGACAGGGAAAAGACTATGGCTACACCTTC	CATSRDPWGQGKDYGYTF
TRBV6-5	few	TRBD1	TRBJ2-2	TGTGCCACCCGACAGGGGATAATCGCCGGGGAGCTGTTTTTT	CATRQGIIAGELFF
TRBV6-2/TRBV6-3	-	-	TRBJ2-5	TGTGCCAGCAGTTACTCGGCAGGCGGGGAGACCCAGTACTTC	CASSYSAGGETQYF
TRBV7-9	-	-	TRBJ1-5	TGTGCCAGCAGCTTAGGGCCGACAGGCAATCAGCCCCAGCATTTT	CASSLGPTGNQPQHF
TRBV29-1	-	TRBD1	TRBJ1-1	TGCAGCGTTTACAGGGGATCGAACACTGAAGCTTTCTTT	CSVYRGSNTEAFF
TRBV30	-	TRBD1	TRBJ2-2	TGTGCCTGGAGTACCCGGGACAGGAACACCGGGGAGCTGTTTTTT	CAWSTRDRNTGELFF
TRBV7-8	-	TRBD1	TRBJ2-3	TGTGCCAGCAGCCCAGGGACAGGGGGCACAGATACGCAGTATTTT	CASSPGTGGTDTQYF
TRBV12-3/TRBV12-4	few	TRBD1	TRBJ2-3	TGTGCCAGCGGACAGGGTCCAGATACGCAGTATTTT	CASGQGPDTQYF
TRBV9	-	-	TRBJ2-1	TGTGCCAGCAGCCTAATTGTTCGGAGCAATGAGCAGTTCTTC	CASSLIVRSNEQFF
TRBV18	-	TRBD1	TRBJ2-7	TGTGCCAGCTCACCACCGGAAAGACAGGGCTACGAGCAGTACTTC	CASSPPERQGYEQYF
TRBV3-1/TRBV3-2	-	-	TRBJ1-2	TGTGCCAGCAGCCAAGATCTTGAAGGCGGCGGCTACACCTTC	CASSQDLEGGGYTF
TRBV6-5	once	TRBD1	TRBJ1-1	TGTGCCAGCAGTTACCCCAGGAAGGGGGCCACTGAAGCTTTCTTT	CASSYPRKGATEAFF
TRBV27	-	TRBD1	TRBJ2-7	TGTGCCAGCGGCCGGGACAGCTTCTACGAGCAGTACTTC	CASGRDSFYEQYF
TRBV3-1/TRBV3-2	-	TRBD1	TRBJ1-4	TGTGCCAGCAGCCAAGAGGGCAGGGGGCGGGAAAAACTGTTTTTT	CASSQEGRGREKLFF
TRBV7-2	-	-	TRBJ2-5	TGTGCCAGCAGCTTAGTGCAGGGGCCTACGGAGACCCAGTACTTC	CASSLVQGPTETQYF
TRBV4-2	-	TRBD2	TRBJ2-3	TGTGCCAGCAGCGCAAGACTAGCGGAAGCCGCAACTAGCACAGATACGCAGTATTTT	CASSARLAEAATSTDTQYF
TRBV6-5	few	-	TRBJ2-5	TGTGCCAGCAGTTACTCTCAATGGGGCAAAGAGACCCAGTACTTC	CASSYSQWGKETQYF
TRBV2	few	-	TRBJ1-3	TGTGCCAGTCGCGGGGGGAGTTTCTCTGGAAACACCATATATTTT	CASRGGSFSGNTIYF
TRBV13	-	-	TRBJ1-5	TGTGCCAGCAGCCCTGACACTCAGCCCCAGCATTTT	CASSPDTQPQHF
TRBV2	-	-	TRBJ1-2	TGTGCCGGGTCGACGGGCTATGGCTACACCTTC	CAGSTGYGYTF
TRBV28	-	TRBD1	TRBJ1-3	TGTGCCAGCAGGACTGGCCCGGGGGACAGGGGAGGCTCTGGAAACACCATATATTTT	CASRTGPGDRGGSGNTIYF
TRBV5-1	-	-	TRBJ1-6	TGCGCCAGTACAGGGTACTCGGGAAATTCACCCCTCCACTTT	CASTGYSGNSPLHF
TRBV6-2/TRBV6-3	-	TRBD1	TRBJ1-4	TGTGCCAGCAGTTACGACAGGGCGGCTAATGAAAAACTGTTTTTT	CASSYDRAANEKLFF
TRBV19	-	-	TRBJ2-5	TGTGCCAGTAGTATCTCGATCGGGTGGAATCAAGAGACCCAGTACTTC	CASSISIGWNQETQYF
TRBV18	-	TRBD2	TRBJ2-7	TGTGCCAGCTCATCAACCGGGACTAGCGTTTTCGAGCAGTACTTC	CASSSTGTSVFEQYF
TRBV3-1/TRBV3-2	-	-	TRBJ1-6	TGTGCCAGCAGCCAAGGTTCCAGCTCCTATAATTCACCCCTCCACTTT	CASSQGSSSYNSPLHF